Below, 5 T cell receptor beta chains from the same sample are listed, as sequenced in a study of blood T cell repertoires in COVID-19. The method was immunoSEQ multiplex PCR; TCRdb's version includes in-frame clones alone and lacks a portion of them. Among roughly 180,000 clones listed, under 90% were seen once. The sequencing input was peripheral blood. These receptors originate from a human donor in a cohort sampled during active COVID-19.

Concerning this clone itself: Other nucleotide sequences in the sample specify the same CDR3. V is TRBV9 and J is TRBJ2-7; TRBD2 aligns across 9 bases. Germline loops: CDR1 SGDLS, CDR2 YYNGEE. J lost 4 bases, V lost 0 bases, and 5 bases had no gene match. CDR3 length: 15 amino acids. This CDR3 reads CASSVAAGGRYEQYF. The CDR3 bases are TGTGCCAGCAGCGTAGCTGCGGGGGGGAGATACGAGCAGTACTTC.

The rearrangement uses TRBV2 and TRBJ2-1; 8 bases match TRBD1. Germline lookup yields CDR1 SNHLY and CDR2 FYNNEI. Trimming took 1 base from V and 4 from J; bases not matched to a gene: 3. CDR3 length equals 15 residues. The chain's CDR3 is CASSEVQGAYNEQFF. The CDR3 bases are TGTGCCAGCAGTGAAGTTCAGGGGGCATACAATGAGCAGTTCTTC.

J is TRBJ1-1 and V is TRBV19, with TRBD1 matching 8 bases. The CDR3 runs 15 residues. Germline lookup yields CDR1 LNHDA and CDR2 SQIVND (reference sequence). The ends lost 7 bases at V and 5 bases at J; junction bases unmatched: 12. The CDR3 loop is CASKSSGQGATEAFF. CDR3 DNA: TGTGCCAGTAAGAGTTCAGGGCAGGGGGCGACTGAAGCTTTCTTT.

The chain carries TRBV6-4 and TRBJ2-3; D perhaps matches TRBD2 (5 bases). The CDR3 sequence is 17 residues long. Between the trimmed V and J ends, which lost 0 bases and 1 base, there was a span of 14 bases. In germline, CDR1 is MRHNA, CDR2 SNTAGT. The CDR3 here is CASSDSPSSGGTDTQYF. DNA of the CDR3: TGTGCCAGCAGTGACTCCCCTAGCAGTGGGGGCACAGATACGCAGTATTTT.

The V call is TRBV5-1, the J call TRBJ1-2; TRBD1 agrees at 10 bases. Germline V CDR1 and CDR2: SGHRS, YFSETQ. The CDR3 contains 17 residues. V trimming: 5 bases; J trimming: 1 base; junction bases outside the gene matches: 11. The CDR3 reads CASRYRDRGYDNYGYTF. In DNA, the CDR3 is TGCGCCAGCAGGTACCGGGACAGGGGTTATGATAACTATGGCTACACCTTC.